The next 13 T cell receptor beta chains were all read from a single sample in a study of blood T cell repertoires in COVID-19. The repertoire was sequenced with immunoSEQ multiplex PCR; TCRdb's copy has only in-frame clones and lacks some. The sample consists of approximately 15,000 clones, around nine tenths of them appearing once. What was sequenced was peripheral blood. These receptors were taken from a man aged 60 to 69 with active COVID-19.

In its sample, this clone was seen once. The chain has TRBV5-4 and TRBJ2-6; the D gene is possibly TRBD1 (6 bases). Germline CDR1 and CDR2: SGHNT and YYREEE (reference sequence). V lost 5 bases and J lost 4, with 16 bases in between. The length of the CDR3 is 16 residues. Here the CDR3 reads CASSVQGFGGANVLTF. The CDR3 nucleotides read TGTGCCAGCAGTGTGCAGGGGTTTGGCGGGGCCAACGTCCTGACTTTC.

This chain links TRBV28 with TRBJ1-2; 10 positions match TRBD1. The germline V gene has CDR1 MDHEN and CDR2 SYDVKM. This CDR3 has 15 residues. Trimming took 9 bases from V and 2 from J; bases not matched to a gene: 9. The CDR3 loop reads CARSYRDRGNYGYTF. CDR3 nucleotides: TGTGCCAGGTCGTACCGGGACAGGGGAAACTATGGCTACACCTTC.

The genes are TRBV7-2 and TRBJ2-7; 8 bases are a match to TRBD1. The V gene end was trimmed by 5 bases and the J gene end by 2 bases; junction bases not matched to a gene: 5. Germline V gene sequence: CDR1 SGHTA, CDR2 FQGNSA. The CDR3 runs 14 residues. The CDR3 here is CASSRGTGPYEQYF. CDR3 nucleotides: TGTGCCAGCAGCCGCGGGACAGGACCCTACGAGCAGTACTTC.

The V gene is TRBV7-8, the J gene TRBJ1-3; TRBD1 agrees at 10 bases. V shed 5 bases and J 5 bases; nucleotides not matched to a gene: 9. Germline V gene data show CDR1 as SGHVS and CDR2 as FQNEAQ. There are 16 residues in the CDR3. The DNA for the CDR3 is TGTGCCAGCAGCCCTGCGGGACAGGGGATTAGAAACACCATATATTTT. Translated: CASSPAGQGIRNTIYF.

This rearrangement joins TRBV28 to TRBJ2-7; 12 bases are shared with TRBD2. V trimming: 6 bases; J trimming: 6 bases; junction bases outside the gene matches: 6. The CDR3 loop spans 14 amino acids. Per the germline V gene, CDR1 is MDHEN and CDR2 is SYDVKM. Here the CDR3 DNA reads TGTGCCAGCAGGCCTAGCGGGGGGGCCGGCGAGCAGTACTTC. Amino acids: CASRPSGGAGEQYF.

The V and J genes are TRBV6-5 and TRBJ1-2, with TRBD1 matching over 7 bases. This CDR3 has 14 residues. Germline CDR1 MNHEY, CDR2 SVGAGI. The J segment lost 2 bases and the V segment lost 7 bases, leaving 7 bases of the junction unmatched. The CDR3 nucleotides are TGTGCCAGCACCTACACAGGGGCCAACTATGGCTACACCTTC. Residues: CASTYTGANYGYTF.

The chain couples TRBV11-2 to TRBJ1-4; D remains unclear. The CDR3 has 14 residues. V dropped 1 base and J dropped 5 bases, with 8 bases sitting between them. Germline V gene lookup returns CDR1 SGHAT and CDR2 FQNNGV. The CDR3 nucleotides are TGTGCCAGCAGCTTAGGGGCCCCGAATGAAAAACTGTTTTTT. It encodes CASSLGAPNEKLFF.

This chain connects TRBV11-2 to TRBJ2-2; tentative D call: TRBD2 (5 bases). In germline, CDR1 is SGHAT, CDR2 FQNNGV. The CDR3 consists of 17 residues. Deletions cut 6 bases from V and 2 bases from J, with 19 bases between. CDR3 sequence reads: CASSGPGNRFNTGELFF. In nucleotides, the CDR3 is TGTGCCAGCAGTGGGCCGGGGAATCGTTTCAACACCGGGGAGCTGTTTTTT. The whole variable domain, filled in from reference TRBV11-2 and TRBJ2-2, reads EAGVAQSPRYKIIEKRQSVAFWCNPISGHATLYWYQQILGQGPKLLIQFQNNGVVDDSQLPKDRFSAERLKGVDSTLKIQPAKLEDSAVYLCASSGPGNRFNTGELFFGEGSRLTVL.

V gene TRBV5-4 combines with J gene TRBJ2-3; D may be TRBD2 (6 bases). The V end was cut by 4 bases, the J end by 6 bases, with 21 bases between. Germline V gene lookup returns CDR1 SGHNT and CDR2 YYREEE (reference sequence). The CDR3 is 16 residues long. The CDR3, as DNA: TGTGCCAGCAGCATATCGGACTACTGGGGGGTGGATACGCAGTATTTT. Its protein is CASSISDYWGVDTQYF.

The CDR3 sequence is CASSQDRGHSGNQPQHF. The CDR3 DNA reads as TGCGCCAGCAGCCAAGACCGGGGACATTCCGGCAATCAGCCCCAGCATTTT. The chain combines TRBV4-1 with TRBJ1-5; D perhaps matches TRBD1 (6 bases). Germline-derived CDR1 and CDR2 are MGHRA and YSYEKL. This CDR3 is 17 amino acids long. V dropped 0 bases and J dropped 2 bases, with 14 bases sitting between them.

V and J are TRBV5-8 and TRBJ1-5, with 10 bases lining up with TRBD1. CDR3 length: 18 residues. From germline, CDR1 is SGHTS and CDR2 YDEGEE. J was trimmed by 1 base and V by 5 bases; bases with no gene match: 12. CDR3 sequence (DNA): TGTGCCAGCAGTGGGGACAGGGGAATGGTCTCAAGCAATCAGCCCCAGCATTTT. Protein: CASSGDRGMVSSNQPQHF.

The J gene is TRBJ1-1, the V gene TRBV4-2, with D hard to call. V dropped 0 bases and J dropped 3 bases, with 11 bases sitting between them. The CDR3 contains 15 residues. Germline CDR1 is LGHNA and CDR2 is YNFKEQ. The DNA for the CDR3 is TGTGCCAGCAGCCAAGAGCGGGCGATAGACACTGAAGCTTTCTTT. This gives the protein CASSQERAIDTEAFF.

This rearrangement joins TRBV6-5 to TRBJ2-7; TRBD2 is a possible D gene (6 bases). In germline, CDR1 is MNHEY, CDR2 SVGAGI. CDR3 length equals 14 residues. V lost 6 bases and J 12 bases, leaving 24 bases between the germline ends. CDR3 DNA sequence: TGTGCCAGCAGGAGGGACTTGGGGCCGTCCTGGGGGTACTTC. Translating gives CASRRDLGPSWGYF.